Following are 21 T cell receptor beta chains from one sample sequenced in a study of T cell responses to AZD1222 COVID-19 vaccine. Assay: immunoSEQ multiplex PCR; the TCRdb copy retains only in-frame clones and omits some. The data hold 50,000 or so clones, with over 80% observed a single time. The sample here was peripheral blood, taken on day 0 of AZD1222 vaccination. These receptors were taken from an adult in good health.

This clone has just a few counts. The chain employs TRBV30 and TRBJ1-6, with TRBD1 matching 9 bases. Per the germline V gene, CDR1 is GTSNPN and CDR2 is SVGIG (reference sequence). This CDR3 is 17 amino acids long. J lost 15 bases, V lost 2 bases, and 20 bases had no gene match. CDR3 sequence reads: CAWSLDHPGQGLALLHF. The CDR3 region has the DNA TGTGCCTGGAGTCTAGATCACCCGGGACAGGGTCTTGCCCTCCTCCACTTT.

The chain combines TRBV6-5 with TRBJ2-2, with TRBD1 matching over 9 bases. The CDR3 consists of 13 residues. Germline V gene sequence: CDR1 MNHEY, CDR2 SVGAGI. V lost 9 bases and J lost 5; bases outside the gene matches: 4. The CDR3 DNA reads as TGTGCCAGGGGGACAGGGAGGACCGGGGAGCTGTTTTTT. It encodes CARGTGRTGELFF.

The CDR3 region has the DNA TGTGCCAGCAGCGAGGAGGGGGGACTCAACAATGAGCAGTTCTTC. Amino acid sequence: CASSEEGGLNNEQFF. The rearrangement uses TRBV2 and TRBJ2-1, with D perhaps assigned TRBD1 or TRBD2 (6 bases each). Germline V gene lookup returns CDR1 SNHLY and CDR2 FYNNEI. Trimming removed 6 bases from V and 5 bases from J, with 17 bases in between. The CDR3 length is 15 residues.

The V call is TRBV6-1, the J call TRBJ2-1; perhaps D is TRBD1 or TRBD2 (5 bases each). Germline-derived CDR1 and CDR2 are MNHNS and SASEGT. This CDR3 region has 13 residues. Trimming cost V 2 bases and J 9 bases, with 11 bases left between them. This chain's CDR3 is CASSEQRGREQFF. The DNA for the CDR3 is TGTGCCAGCAGTGAACAACGGGGCCGTGAGCAGTTCTTC.

The chain carries TRBV7-3 and TRBJ2-7, with 7 bases fitting TRBD2. V shed 5 bases, J shed 4 bases, and the junction held 11 bases outside the gene matches. CDR3 size: 15 residues. CDR1 SGHTA and CDR2 FQGTGA come from the germline V gene. DNA of the CDR3: TGTGCCAGCAGCCCCGACTCGGGAGGCGAATACGAGCAGTACTTC. Translating gives CASSPDSGGEYEQYF.

This clone was detected only a few times. V and J are TRBV2 and TRBJ1-2; D remains unclear. The CDR3 extends over 13 amino acids. The V and J ends lost 6 bases and 4 bases respectively, with 12 bases between them. Germline V gives CDR1 SNHLY, CDR2 FYNNEI. The CDR3 spells CASSTVRSYGYTF. The DNA for the CDR3 is TGTGCCAGCAGCACAGTCCGCTCCTATGGCTACACCTTC.

This chain joins TRBV5-8 and TRBJ1-6, with a weak D call TRBD1 (5 bases). The CDR3 has 15 amino acids. Germline V lookup: CDR1 SGHTS, CDR2 YDEGEE. V lost 2 bases and J 9 bases, leaving 15 bases between the germline ends. As DNA, the CDR3 is TGTGCCAGCAGCTTACGACATACGAGGGGTTCACCCCTCCACTTT. Translated: CASSLRHTRGSPLHF.

This clone was counted once. The gene calls are TRBV29-1 and TRBJ2-2; D is possibly TRBD2 (5 bases). The CDR3 is 14 amino acids. The germline V gene has CDR1 SQVTM and CDR2 ANQGSEA. V was cut by 4 bases and J by 0 bases, with 9 bases left in between. CDR3 region: CSVVPSTNTGELFF. CDR3 nucleotide sequence: TGCAGCGTTGTCCCTAGCACGAACACCGGGGAGCTGTTTTTT.

This chain connects TRBV19 to TRBJ1-3; D is unclear. This CDR3 is 16 amino acids long. V was cut by 2 bases and J by 3 bases, with 14 bases left in between. CDR1 is LNHDA and CDR2 is SQIVND in the germline V gene (reference sequence). The CDR3 DNA reads TGTGCCAGTAGTATAAAGGAGTTTTTGATTGGAAACACCATATATTTT. It codes for CASSIKEFLIGNTIYF.

This clone was counted only a few times. This chain joins TRBV2 and TRBJ2-7; 11 bases are a match to TRBD2. Unmatched junction bases numbered 6, after V lost 10 bases and J lost 1 base. Germline V CDR1 and CDR2: SNHLY, FYNNEI. The CDR3 is 14 residues long. CDR3 loop: CAIETSGRSYEQYF. The CDR3 DNA follows: TGTGCCATCGAAACTAGCGGGAGATCCTACGAGCAGTACTTC.

CDR3 protein: CASSPRRDYTEAFF. The CDR3 region has the DNA TGTGCCAGCAGCCCTCGTAGGGACTACACTGAAGCTTTCTTT. The chain uses TRBV9 and TRBJ1-1; TRBD1 might be the D (5 bases). Germline CDR1 is SGDLS and CDR2 is YYNGEE. There are 14 residues in the CDR3. The germline V and J ends were trimmed by 4 bases and 3 bases, with 13 bases remaining between them.

This clone was picked up a small number of times. The chain couples TRBV6-5 to TRBJ2-1, with D possibly being TRBD1 or TRBD2 (5 bases each). The V gene lost 2 bases and the J gene lost 10 bases, with 9 bases spanning the gap. The V gene's germline CDR1 is MNHEY and CDR2 SVGAGI. The CDR3 has 12 amino acids. The CDR3 coding sequence is TGTGCCAGCAGTTACGGGGACGAAGAGCAGTTCTTC. This encodes CASSYGDEEQFF.

The V call is TRBV29-1, the J call TRBJ2-1; a weak D match, TRBD2 (6 bases). Germline V gene lookup returns CDR1 SQVTM and CDR2 ANQGSEA. The ends were cut back, 4 bases at V and 4 bases at J, with 14 bases in the middle. The CDR3 has 14 residues. The DNA for the CDR3 is TGCAGCGTTGGGTCGCTAGCGACGTACAATGAGCAGTTCTTC. The encoded protein is CSVGSLATYNEQFF.

CDR3: CASSRNRDRVYEQYF. The CDR3 DNA reads as TGTGCCAGCAGCAGAAACCGGGACAGGGTCTACGAGCAGTACTTC. The chain couples TRBV11-3 to TRBJ2-7, with TRBD1 identical over 9 bases. With 5 bases clipped from V and 3 bases from J, the junction kept 8 bases outside the gene matches. CDR1 SGHNT and CDR2 YENEEA come from the germline V gene. The CDR3 consists of 15 residues.

This chain joins TRBV4-3 and TRBJ2-2; the D gene is possibly TRBD2 (6 bases). The germline gives CDR1 LGHNA, CDR2 YSLEER. V gave up 0 bases and J gave up 6 bases, with 17 bases separating them. The CDR3 has 17 residues. The CDR3 protein is CASSQESWGRYAGELFF. CDR3 nucleotides: TGCGCCAGCAGCCAAGAGAGTTGGGGGAGGTACGCCGGGGAGCTGTTTTTT.

The J gene is TRBJ2-3, the V gene TRBV19; 8 nucleotides agree with TRBD1. Looked up from germline, CDR1 is LNHDA and CDR2 is SQIVND (reference sequence). Trimming at V came to 2 bases and at J to 1 base, leaving 2 bases not matched to a gene. The CDR3 is 15 amino acids. This CDR3 reads CASSILTGGTDTQYF. The CDR3 nucleotides read TGTGCCAGTAGTATACTGACAGGGGGCACAGATACGCAGTATTTT.

The rearrangement joins TRBV6-4 to TRBJ2-1; 10 nucleotides align to TRBD2. The CDR3 contains 14 residues. V shed 6 bases, J shed 9 bases, and the junction held 8 bases outside the gene matches. The V gene's germline CDR1 is MRHNA and CDR2 SNTAGT. CDR3 loop: CASREREGLGEQFF. CDR3 coding DNA: TGTGCCAGCAGAGAGCGGGAGGGTCTGGGTGAGCAGTTCTTC.

The genes are TRBV6-6 and TRBJ2-1; TRBD1 matches at 7 bases. The CDR3 has 16 residues. Germline V gene sequence: CDR1 MNHNY, CDR2 SVGAGI (reference sequence). The junction had 12 bases not matched to a gene; V was cut back by 7 bases and J by 3 bases. The CDR3 DNA follows: TGTGCCAGCACATCCTCCCCCGGGACAGTCTACAATGAGCAGTTCTTC. Protein: CASTSSPGTVYNEQFF.

This clone appeared once. CDR3 coding DNA: TGTGCCAGCAGCTTACCTTTACTAGCGGGAGATAGCAATGAGCAGTTCTTC. Translation: CASSLPLLAGDSNEQFF. This chain uses TRBV7-6 with TRBJ2-1; 11 bases are shared with TRBD2. This CDR3 contains 17 residues. V shed 2 bases and J 6 bases; nucleotides not matched to a gene: 9. Per the germline V gene, CDR1 is SGHVS and CDR2 is FNYEAQ.

This chain links TRBV6-5 with TRBJ1-6, with D uncertain. This CDR3 is 14 amino acids long. V was shortened by 2 bases and J by 11 bases, with 13 bases between the two germline ends. Germline loops: CDR1 MNHEY, CDR2 SVGAGI. The DNA for the CDR3 is TGTGCCAGCAGTTACAGACGATTATCAACACCCCTCCACTTT. This encodes CASSYRRLSTPLHF.

V and J are TRBV9 and TRBJ1-1; maybe TRBD1 (5 bases). Trimming took off 4 bases at V and 1 base at J, with 11 bases between the two ends. The CDR3 totals 14 residues. Per germline, CDR1 SGDLS and CDR2 YYNGEE. The CDR3 sequence is CASSSGPQNTEAFF. Here the CDR3 DNA reads TGTGCCAGCAGCTCGGGACCACAGAACACTGAAGCTTTCTTT.